Given below is one T cell receptor (beta chain) in context. The sample comes from a study of blood T cell repertoires in COVID-19. The CDR3 has 13 residues. Trimming cost V 1 base and J 3 bases, with 3 bases left between them. Germline V CDR1 and CDR2: SGHAT, FQDESV (reference sequence). Original processing notes: Amplifying reference gene primers gave estimates of nucleated cell counts. Clones were read by immunoSEQ multiplex PCR, and TCRdb kept only the in-frame ones, dropping some. The V and J calls and the clone size are those of that table, but D and trimming were determined from the DNA. The sample has about 260,000 clones, roughly four fifths seen once.

The chain combines TRBV11-1 with TRBJ2-2; D is undetermined. This receptor was obtained from a woman older than 75 with acute or convalescent COVID-19. Material for sequencing was peripheral blood. Here the CDR3 reads CASSLGDTGELFF. CDR3 DNA: TGTGCCAGCAGCTTAGGAGACACCGGGGAGCTGTTTTTT.